The 32 T cell receptor beta chains given below trace back to one sample, sequenced in a study of identical twins. TCRdb used MiXCR to reprocess the 5' RACE reads, holding one entry per CDR3 protein. Of 450,000 or so distinct CDR3 sequences detected, roughly a quarter appear once; the ten largest clones hold approximately 2.9%. The same data also contributed to another study, on T cells expressing NK-cell markers.

The sequenced sample was CD4+ T cells sorted from blood. These receptor sequences come from a woman under 30 in good health.

V gene TRBV25-1 combines with J gene TRBJ1-6; D ambiguous. The CDR3 is made up of 15 amino acids. V was clipped by 8 bases and J by 6 bases, with 17 bases between them. Looked up from germline, CDR1 is MGHDK and CDR2 is SYGVNS. The CDR3 bases are TGTGCCAGCTCCAGCTTGCAGTTCTTTAATTCACCCCTCCACTTT. Translation gives CASSSLQFFNSPLHF.

The chain recombines TRBV14 with TRBJ2-1; the match to TRBD2 covers 7 bases. Trimming at V came to 4 bases and at J to 12 bases, leaving 6 bases not matched to a gene. This CDR3 has 12 amino acids. Germline lookup yields CDR1 SGHDN and CDR2 FVKESK. CDR3 protein: CASSPGGTLQFF. In DNA, the CDR3 is TGTGCCAGCAGCCCCGGGGGGACGCTGCAGTTCTTC.

The chain has TRBV7-3 and TRBJ2-1; D is unclear. Trimming took off 2 bases at V and 6 bases at J, with 14 bases between the two ends. Germline V lookup: CDR1 SGHTA, CDR2 FQGTGA. CDR3 length equals 15 residues. CDR3 amino acids: CASSLDPVVSNEQFF. CDR3 DNA: TGTGCCAGCAGCTTAGATCCCGTAGTTAGCAATGAGCAGTTCTTC.

The chain has TRBV25-1 and TRBJ2-2; D is undetermined. This CDR3 has 16 residues. The V and J ends lost 1 base and 0 bases respectively, with 9 bases between them. Germline CDR1 reads MGHDK; CDR2 reads SYGVNS. This CDR3 is CASSELKFTNTGELFF. The CDR3 DNA is TGTGCCAGCAGTGAATTAAAGTTCACGAACACCGGGGAGCTGTTTTTT.

This clonotype showed up just a few times. The genes are TRBV12-3 or TRBV12-4 and TRBJ1-2; D is ambiguous. The CDR3 extends over 12 amino acids. Trimming pared 4 bases from V and 8 bases from J, leaving 11 bases between. The CDR3 protein is CASSSTLRGYTF. The CDR3 nucleotides are TGTGCCAGCAGTTCAACATTACGGGGCTACACCTTC.

This clonotype occurred a few times. The chain employs TRBV11-2 and TRBJ2-5; TRBD2 aligns across 7 bases. The CDR3 extends over 16 amino acids. J was trimmed by 4 bases and V by 2 bases; bases with no gene match: 10. In germline, CDR1 is SGHAT, CDR2 FQNNGV. The CDR3 sequence is CASSLSPYGRSETQYF. CDR3 nucleotides: TGTGCCAGCAGCTTATCCCCGTACGGGAGGTCAGAGACCCAGTACTTC.

This chain connects TRBV4-3 to TRBJ2-3; 11 bases line up with TRBD2. The CDR3 contains 14 residues. Trimming removed 4 bases from V and 3 bases from J; junction bases left unmatched: 0. CDR1 and CDR2 (germline): LGHNA, YSLEER. The CDR3 DNA reads TGCGCCAGCAGCCGACTAGCGGGAACAGATACGCAGTATTTT. This encodes CASSRLAGTDTQYF.

The chain combines TRBV12-3 or TRBV12-4 with TRBJ2-7; 7 nucleotides match TRBD2. The CDR3 is made up of 15 amino acids. The J segment lost 1 base and the V segment lost 6 bases, leaving 9 bases of the junction unmatched. CDR3 DNA: TGTGCCAGCAGACCCGGGGGGACTGGTTCCTACGAGCAGTACTTC. Translation gives CASRPGGTGSYEQYF.

This clonotype was detected only a few times. The J gene is TRBJ2-2, the V gene TRBV4-2; a weak D match, TRBD2 (5 bases). The CDR3 runs 17 residues. CDR1 and CDR2 (germline): LGHNA, YNFKEQ. The V and J ends lost 2 bases and 4 bases respectively, with 17 bases between them. CDR3 in DNA: TGTGCCAGCAGCCAACGGACGGACGGGATCCTCACCGGGGAGCTGTTTTTT. It encodes CASSQRTDGILTGELFF.

This clonotype has more than one count but fewer than ten. The gene calls are TRBV20-1 and TRBJ2-2; 7 bases line up with TRBD2. The length of the CDR3 is 16 residues. The trim removed 6 bases at V and 5 bases at J, leaving 15 bases unmatched. Germline loops: CDR1 DFQATT, CDR2 SNEGSKA (reference sequence). CDR3 residues: CSARPLGQAGTGELFF. CDR3 sequence (DNA): TGCAGTGCCCGGCCATTAGGTCAAGCGGGGACCGGGGAGCTGTTTTTT.

The sample holds a few counts of this clonotype. The chain recombines TRBV5-1 with TRBJ2-1; D gene uncertain. Germline-derived CDR1 and CDR2 are SGHRS and YFSETQ. The CDR3 is 15 residues long. V lost 0 bases and J lost 0, with 7 bases in between. In nucleotides, the CDR3 is TGCGCCAGCAGCTTGGACCCCTTCTCCTACAATGAGCAGTTCTTC. This translates into CASSLDPFSYNEQFF.

The rearrangement links TRBV7-2 to TRBJ2-5, with a possible D match to TRBD1 (5 bases). This CDR3 spans 15 amino acids. V lost 0 bases to trimming and J lost 5 bases, with 13 bases between them. Germline CDR1 reads SGHTA; CDR2 reads FQGNSA. The CDR3 DNA reads as TGTGCCAGCAGCTTAGCTTCAGGGCCCTGGGAGACCCAGTACTTC. Translating it yields CASSLASGPWETQYF.

CDR3 protein: CATSRVGRTYNEQFF. The CDR3, as DNA: TGTGCCACCAGCAGGGTGGGGCGGACCTACAATGAGCAGTTCTTC. The chain links TRBV15 to TRBJ2-1, with D tentatively TRBD1 (5 bases). Germline values: CDR1 LNHNV, CDR2 YYDKDF (reference sequence). The CDR3 has 15 residues. Trimming cost V 3 bases and J 2 bases, with 11 bases left between them.

The chain combines TRBV20-1 with TRBJ2-1, with a tentative D call TRBD2 (5 bases). Trimming stripped 1 base from V and 8 bases from J, with 15 bases between. Germline V lookup: CDR1 DFQATT, CDR2 SNEGSKA (reference sequence). CDR3 size: 14 residues. The DNA for the CDR3 is TGCAGTGCTAGAGCCCCCTTAGCGAACCATGAGCAGTTCTTC. It translates to CSARAPLANHEQFF.

V gene TRBV15 combines with J gene TRBJ1-2; D unclear. This CDR3 is 15 amino acids long. Per germline, CDR1 LNHNV and CDR2 YYDKDF (reference sequence). Trimming removed 1 base from V and 0 bases from J, with 9 bases in between. CDR3 coding DNA: TGTGCCACCAGCAGAGGCGCGTCAGCTAACTATGGCTACACCTTC. As protein: CATSRGASANYGYTF.

This sequence joins TRBV12-3 or TRBV12-4 and TRBJ2-7, with TRBD2 matching over 10 bases. The CDR3 has 14 residues. The J segment lost 4 bases and the V segment lost 6 bases, leaving 6 bases of the junction unmatched. CDR3 protein: CASRPTSGFYEQYF. CDR3 sequence (DNA): TGTGCCAGCAGACCGACTAGCGGGTTTTACGAGCAGTACTTC.

The rearrangement links TRBV5-5 to TRBJ2-6; D is tentatively TRBD1 or TRBD2 (5 bases each). CDR1 is SGHKS and CDR2 is YYEKEE in the germline V gene (reference sequence). V lost 2 bases to trimming and J lost 4 bases, with 16 bases between them. The CDR3 covers 17 residues. The CDR3 sequence is CASSFVGLRDGANVLTF. For the CDR3, the DNA is TGTGCCAGCAGCTTTGTTGGCTTGAGGGACGGGGCCAACGTCCTGACTTTC.

The rearrangement uses TRBV19 and TRBJ2-4; no definite D call. The CDR3 has 18 residues. The V and J ends lost 3 bases and 8 bases respectively, with 26 bases between them. Germline-derived CDR1 and CDR2 are LNHDA and SQIVND (reference sequence). As DNA, the CDR3 is TGTGCCAGTAGTATCCAAGGCGCTCGTGGTTCCGGGCAAGACATTCAGTACTTC. The encoded protein is CASSIQGARGSGQDIQYF.

The chain is built from TRBV7-4 and TRBJ2-2, with a possible D match to TRBD1 (5 bases). The CDR3 spans 17 residues. Germline V CDR1 and CDR2: SGHVT, SQSDAQ. Trimming removed 1 base at V and 6 bases at J, with 18 bases between. The CDR3 DNA reads as TGTGCCAGCAGCTTAGTCTTCTGGAGCCAGGGCGCCGGGGAGCTGTTTTTT. It specifies CASSLVFWSQGAGELFF.

The CDR3 reads CASSYGNQGPETQYF. In DNA, the CDR3 is TGTGCCAGCAGCTACGGAAACCAGGGGCCAGAGACCCAGTACTTC. V usage is TRBV9 and J usage is TRBJ2-5; D might be TRBD1 (6 bases). The germline CDR1 and CDR2 sequences are SGDLS and YYNGEE. V was cut by 4 bases and J by 4 bases, with 17 bases left in between. The CDR3 runs 15 residues. The complete variable domain, with remaining parts taken from reference TRBV9 and TRBJ2-5, reads DSGVTQTPKHLITATGQRVTLRCSPRSGDLSVYWYQQSLDQGLQFLIQYYNGEERAKGNILERFSAQQFPDLHSELNLSSLELGDSALYFCASSYGNQGPETQYFGPGTRLLVL.

This sequence joins TRBV12-5 and TRBJ1-3; D remains unclear. Germline assignment: CDR1 LGHNT and CDR2 FRNRAP. The CDR3 totals 13 residues. Trimming cost V 5 bases and J 3 bases, with 8 bases left between them. CDR3 sequence: CASGTTGGNTIYF. CDR3 bases: TGTGCTAGTGGTACTACCGGTGGAAACACCATATATTTT.

This clonotype was picked up a small number of times. The CDR3 protein is CASSPVSSYNEQFF. DNA of the CDR3: TGTGCCAGCAGCCCCGTAAGCTCCTACAATGAGCAGTTCTTC. The chain carries TRBV7-2 and TRBJ2-1; D is unresolved. The germline gives CDR1 SGHTA, CDR2 FQGNSA. Trimming took off 5 bases at V and 0 bases at J, with 8 bases between the two ends. The CDR3 has 14 residues.

Comments on this clonotype: Sequence at one end of the junction differs from germline and may be a read error. The V gene is TRBV20-1, the J gene TRBJ2-3; TRBD2 aligns across 7 bases. Germline V gives CDR1 DFQATT, CDR2 SNEGSKA (reference sequence). The CDR3 has 15 residues. The CDR3 bases are TGCAGTGCTAGAGATCGAGGCGGGAGCACGGATACGCAGTATTTT. As protein: CSARDRGGSTDTQYF.

This clonotype was counted only a few times. The V and J genes are TRBV10-3 and TRBJ1-1; D is uncertain. Germline V gene sequence: CDR1 ENHRY, CDR2 SYGVKD. V lost 0 bases and J lost 1, with 12 bases in between. This CDR3 has 16 amino acids. The CDR3 DNA sequence: TGTGCCATCAGTGAGTCAAAGGGTGTAGGGAACACTGAAGCTTTCTTT. It codes for CAISESKGVGNTEAFF.

Comments on this clonotype: The junction and the germline gene differ at one end; a read error may be behind it. This chain uses TRBV7-2 with TRBJ1-1; 7 bases are a match to TRBD1. The V gene's germline CDR1 is SGHTA and CDR2 FQGNSA. The CDR3 is made up of 13 amino acids. CDR3 nucleotide sequence: TGTGCCAGCAGCTTAGCCGCCGGGACAGAAGTTTTCTTT. Amino acid sequence: CASSLAAGTEVFF.

This clonotype has at least ten counts. The chain has TRBV12-3 or TRBV12-4 and TRBJ2-1; D ambiguous. Trimming removed 3 bases from V and 6 bases from J, with 9 bases in between. The CDR3 is 13 residues long. CDR3 DNA: TGTGCCAGCAGTTTGGGGTCGAGCAATGAGCAGTTCTTC. It translates to CASSLGSSNEQFF.

This clonotype was detected a few times. The genes are TRBV9 and TRBJ2-1, with 8 bases matching TRBD2. Per the germline V gene, CDR1 is SGDLS and CDR2 is YYNGEE. J gave up 6 bases and V 0 bases, and 11 bases lay outside the gene matches. CDR3 length: 17 residues. CDR3 residues: CASSVAVDGRGANEQFF. In DNA form, the CDR3 reads TGTGCCAGCAGCGTAGCGGTTGATGGGCGGGGGGCCAATGAGCAGTTCTTC.

The CDR3 nucleotides are TGTGCCAGCAGCTCTACAGGGGACCCCTACAATGAGCAGTTCTTC. Protein sequence: CASSSTGDPYNEQFF. This chain uses TRBV7-2 with TRBJ2-1; 7 bases are shared with TRBD1. There are 15 residues in the CDR3. Per germline, CDR1 SGHTA and CDR2 FQGNSA. V shed 4 bases and J 2 bases; nucleotides not matched to a gene: 5. Full variable domain (remainder filled in from reference TRBV7-2 and TRBJ2-1): GAGVSQSPSNKVTEKGKDVELRCDPISGHTALYWYRQSLGQGLEFLIYFQGNSAPDKSGLPSDRFSAERTGGSVSTLTIQRTQQEDSAVYLCASSSTGDPYNEQFFGPGTRLTVL.

The rearrangement joins TRBV10-2 to TRBJ2-3; 7 bases align to TRBD2. V lost 4 bases, J lost 0 bases, and 4 bases stayed unmatched. This CDR3 is built from 15 residues. Per germline, CDR1 WSHSY and CDR2 SAAADI. The chain's CDR3 is CASSGDYPSTDTQYF. The CDR3 region has the DNA TGCGCCAGCAGTGGGGACTACCCTAGCACAGATACGCAGTATTTT.

The chain is built from TRBV15 and TRBJ2-5, with TRBD1 matching 9 bases. Germline V gene lookup returns CDR1 LNHNV and CDR2 YYDKDF (reference sequence). The trim removed 8 bases at V and 4 bases at J, leaving 5 bases unmatched. This CDR3 is 13 amino acids long. CDR3 region: CATGTGKRETQYF. Here the CDR3 DNA reads TGTGCCACCGGGACAGGGAAACGAGAGACCCAGTACTTC.

This clonotype showed up just a few times. The chain recombines TRBV12-3 or TRBV12-4 with TRBJ1-2, with D unclear. The CDR3 totals 12 residues. V was clipped by 6 bases and J by 7 bases, with 12 bases between them. The CDR3: CASRGRERGYTF. CDR3 sequence (DNA): TGTGCCAGCAGGGGGAGGGAACGTGGCTACACCTTC.

This clonotype was observed many times. The genes are TRBV12-3 or TRBV12-4 and TRBJ1-4; possibly TRBD1 for D (5 bases). CDR3 length equals 15 residues. V was clipped by 1 base and J by 8 bases, with 14 bases between them. The DNA of the CDR3 is TGTGCCAGCAGTTTAGGTCAGGGTTCGAGCGAAAAACTGTTTTTT. This codes for CASSLGQGSSEKLFF.